The 14 T cell receptor beta chains below come from one sample, sequenced in a study of blood T cell repertoires in COVID-19. Assay: immunoSEQ multiplex PCR; the TCRdb copy retains only in-frame clones and omits some. The data show about 140,000 clones, with more than 60% seen just once and 1.9% held by the top ten. Sequencing was done on a sample of peripheral blood. The receptors were sampled from a woman aged 60-75 years with acute or convalescent COVID-19.

The chain recombines TRBV3-1 (or the pseudogene TRBV3-2) with TRBJ1-4, with 8 bases that match TRBD1. V was pared by 3 bases and J by 8 bases, with 11 bases of the junction left unmatched. The germline V gene encodes CDR1 LGHDT and CDR2 YNNKEL (reference sequence). The CDR3 is 16 residues long. Here the CDR3 DNA reads TGTGCCAGCAGCCAGGCTCCCGGGACAGGCAACGAAAAACTGTTTTTT. This gives the protein CASSQAPGTGNEKLFF.

This clone came up a few times. The chain links TRBV19 to TRBJ1-5; D is perhaps TRBD1 (6 bases). This CDR3 spans 13 amino acids. Germline V gene lookup returns CDR1 LNHDA and CDR2 SQIVND (reference sequence). The V end was cut by 6 bases, the J end by 3 bases, with 9 bases between. CDR3 in amino acids: CASRDRLNQPQHF. DNA of the CDR3: TGTGCCAGTAGAGACAGGCTCAATCAGCCCCAGCATTTT.

V gene TRBV2 combines with J gene TRBJ1-1; 11 positions match TRBD1. The CDR3 consists of 17 residues. Per germline, CDR1 SNHLY and CDR2 FYNNEI. J gave up 4 bases and V 2 bases, and 9 bases lay outside the gene matches. CDR3 in amino acids: CASSEWGDRGTGTEAFF. In nucleotides, the CDR3 is TGTGCCAGCAGTGAATGGGGGGACAGGGGGACGGGCACTGAAGCTTTCTTT.

This chain links TRBV25-1 with TRBJ2-1; 7 bases match TRBD2. CDR1 and CDR2 (germline): MGHDK, SYGVNS. V lost 4 bases, J lost 7 bases, and 7 bases stayed unmatched. The CDR3 spans 14 residues. Written as DNA, the CDR3 is TGTGCCAGCAGTGCCTTTCCGGGGGGTAATGAGCAGTTCTTC. Translating gives CASSAFPGGNEQFF. The full variable domain, rest sourced from reference TRBV25-1 and TRBJ2-1, is EADIYQTPRYLVIGTGKKITLECSQTMGHDKMYWYQQDPGMELHLIHYSYGVNSTEKGDLSSESTVSRIRTEHFPLTLESARPSHTSQYLCASSAFPGGNEQFFGPGTRLTVL.

The rearrangement links TRBV3-1 (or the pseudogene TRBV3-2) to TRBJ2-1; 11 bases agree with TRBD2. In germline, CDR1 is LGHDT, CDR2 YNNKEL (reference sequence). The CDR3 has 16 amino acids. V was clipped by 4 bases and J by 4 bases; unmatched bases: 6. The CDR3 is CASSPRLAGSYNEQFF. CDR3 in DNA: TGTGCCAGCAGCCCTAGACTAGCGGGGTCATACAATGAGCAGTTCTTC.

The chain recombines TRBV2 with TRBJ2-7; no reliable D call. The CDR3 runs to 11 residues. V was pared by 8 bases and J by 6 bases, with 11 bases between. CDR1 and CDR2 (germline): SNHLY, FYNNEI. The CDR3 is CASVAYSEQYF. DNA of the CDR3: TGTGCCAGCGTCGCGTATTCCGAGCAGTACTTC.

The V and J genes are TRBV9 and TRBJ2-5; 7 bases fit TRBD2. CDR1 is SGDLS and CDR2 is YYNGEE in the germline V gene. The CDR3 spans 15 residues. Trimming removed 3 bases from V and 5 bases from J; junction bases left unmatched: 10. The CDR3 DNA reads TGTGCCAGCAGCGAACAGACTAGCCGAGGGGAGACCCAGTACTTC. Protein: CASSEQTSRGETQYF.

The rearrangement links TRBV5-6 to TRBJ2-5; D is ambiguous. CDR3 length: 13 residues. The germline V gene encodes CDR1 SGHDT and CDR2 YYEEEE. V was shortened by 0 bases and J by 2 bases, with 5 bases between the two germline ends. The CDR3 loop reads CASSLDSQETQYF. CDR3 in DNA: TGTGCCAGCAGCTTGGACAGTCAAGAGACCCAGTACTTC.

The chain's CDR3 is CASSEGVNYGYTF. The CDR3 nucleotides read TGTGCCAGCAGTGAAGGGGTTAACTATGGCTACACCTTC. The genes are TRBV6-4 and TRBJ1-2; D is possibly TRBD1 (5 bases). This CDR3 has 13 amino acids. Germline assignment: CDR1 MRHNA and CDR2 SNTAGT. Trimming took 3 bases from V and 1 from J, leaving 6 bases between them.

The chain is built from TRBV19 and TRBJ2-7; 8 bases are a match to TRBD2. CDR3 length: 14 amino acids. CDR1 LNHDA and CDR2 SQIVND come from the germline V gene (reference sequence). Unmatched junction bases numbered 6, after V lost 3 bases and J lost 5 bases. CDR3: CASSISGNSDEQYF. Here the CDR3 DNA reads TGTGCCAGTAGTATTAGCGGGAATTCGGACGAGCAGTACTTC.

Concerning this clone itself: Germline and junction disagree at one end, which may indicate a read error. V is TRBV2 and J is TRBJ2-7; 8 bases match TRBD1. The CDR3 contains 14 residues. The V gene's germline CDR1 is SNHLY and CDR2 FYNNEI. CDR3 protein: CASSQQGGPYVQYF. Here the CDR3 DNA reads TGTGCCAGCAGTCAACAGGGGGGACCCTACGTGCAGTACTTC.

The chain links TRBV5-6 to TRBJ2-2; TRBD2 matches at 13 bases. V trimming: 4 bases; J trimming: 4 bases; junction bases outside the gene matches: 4. There are 16 residues in the CDR3. Germline-derived CDR1 and CDR2 are SGHDT and YYEEEE. The CDR3 DNA reads as TGTGCCAGCAGCCCGGGACTAGCGGGGCTCACCGGGGAGCTGTTTTTT. It is translated as CASSPGLAGLTGELFF.

The V call is TRBV7-2, the J call TRBJ2-2, with TRBD2 as a possible D gene (5 bases). The CDR3 runs 13 residues. The germline V and J ends were trimmed by 4 bases and 6 bases, with 9 bases remaining between them. Germline-derived CDR1 and CDR2 are SGHTA and FQGNSA. The CDR3 DNA is TGTGCCAGCAGCTCCCCCGGGGCCGGGGAGCTGTTTTTT. Its protein is CASSSPGAGELFF.

This clone occurred once. V and J are TRBV5-1 and TRBJ2-7; 9 bases are shared with TRBD2. The germline V gene encodes CDR1 SGHRS and CDR2 YFSETQ. J lost 0 bases, V lost 1 base, and 2 bases had no gene match. This CDR3 region has 15 residues. CDR3: CASSLFSGSSYEQYF. CDR3 coding DNA: TGCGCCAGCAGCTTGTTTAGCGGGAGCTCCTACGAGCAGTACTTC. The whole variable domain, remainder taken from reference TRBV5-1 and TRBJ2-7, is KAGVTQTPRYLIKTRGQQVTLSCSPISGHRSVSWYQQTPGQGLQFLFEYFSETQRNKGNFPGRFSGRQFSNSRSEMNVSTLELGDSALYLCASSLFSGSSYEQYFGPGTRLTVT.